The rows below give T cell receptor beta chains drawn from one sample of a study of chemoradiotherapy in HPV16-positive cancers. Here immunoSEQ multiplex PCR was the method, and the copy in TCRdb shows in-frame clones only, minus some. In the table there are about 1,100 clones, roughly four fifths of which are singletons. The material was tumor tissue, obtained from a patient who underwent chemoradiotherapy. The receptors shown here come from a human donor with HPV-associated anogenital cancer. CDR3s include the opening cysteine and the closing phenylalanine or tryptophan. D genes are given only for firm matches. Part of the rows lack a size; the others show once, few, many or a class for expanded clones.

D gene | clone size | J gene | V gene | CDR3 protein | CDR3 DNA
TRBD1 | NA | TRBJ2-7 | TRBV7-9 | CASSHQGAYEQYF | TGTGCCAGCAGCCACCAGGGGGCCTACGAGCAGTACTTC
NA | NA | TRBJ2-5 | TRBV7-3 | CASSRDTAETQYF | TGTGCCAGCAGCCGCGACACAGCAGAGACCCAGTACTTC
NA | once | TRBJ1-4 | TRBV11-1 | CASVDSATNEKLFF | TGTGCCAGCGTGGACAGCGCAACTAATGAAAAACTGTTTTTT
NA | NA | TRBJ1-2 | TRBV2 | CASSREGIDGYTF | TGTGCCAGCAGTCGGGAGGGGATTGATGGCTACACCTTC
NA | NA | TRBJ1-1 | TRBV2 | CASSYSLSEAFF | TGTGCCAGCAGTTACAGTTTATCTGAAGCTTTCTTT
TRBD2 | NA | TRBJ2-3 | TRBV10-3 | CAISVGLGDTDTQYF | TGTGCCATCAGTGTGGGACTAGGGGACACAGATACGCAGTATTTT
NA | NA | TRBJ2-5 | TRBV5-1 | CASSLAGTRAETQYF | TGCGCCAGCAGCTTGGCCGGGACACGGGCAGAGACCCAGTACTTC
NA | NA | TRBJ2-7 | TRBV6-5 | CASRAHNYEQYF | TGTGCCAGCAGGGCCCATAACTACGAGCAGTACTTC
TRBD1 | NA | TRBJ2-1 | TRBV7-9 | CASSLADRVEQFF | TGTGCCAGCAGCTTAGCGGACAGGGTCGAGCAGTTCTTC
NA | NA | TRBJ1-1 | TRBV7-9 | CASSWGGSGTEAFF | TGTGCCAGCAGCTGGGGGGGCAGCGGGACTGAAGCTTTCTTT
TRBD1 | NA | TRBJ1-2 | TRBV25-1 | CASRGQYYGYTF | TGTGCCAGCAGGGGACAGTACTATGGCTACACCTTC
TRBD1 | NA | TRBJ1-2 | TRBV5-1 | CASSATGGGYGYTF | TGCGCCAGCAGCGCCACAGGGGGCGGCTATGGCTACACCTTC
NA | NA | TRBJ1-3 | TRBV7-2 | CASSLAMAHGNTIYF | TGTGCCAGCAGCTTAGCTATGGCCCATGGAAACACCATATATTTT
NA | NA | TRBJ2-2 | TRBV27 | CASSLDRGRANTGELFF | TGTGCCAGCAGTTTAGATCGGGGCAGGGCGAACACCGGGGAGCTGTTTTTT
NA | NA | TRBJ1-2 | TRBV5-4 | CASSTGTAYGYTF | TGTGCCAGCAGTACCGGGACGGCCTATGGCTACACCTTC
NA | NA | TRBJ2-6 | TRBV7-9 | CASSLPGVSGANVLTF | TGTGCCAGCAGCTTACCAGGTGTCTCTGGGGCCAACGTCCTGACTTTC
NA | NA | TRBJ1-1 | TRBV7-9 | CASSLVRGFNTEAFF | TGTGCCAGCAGCTTAGTTAGGGGCTTTAACACTGAAGCTTTCTTT
NA | NA | TRBJ2-7 | TRBV2 | CASRKRESSYEQYF | TGTGCCAGCCGGAAGCGAGAGAGCTCCTACGAGCAGTACTTC
TRBD1 | few | TRBJ2-1 | TRBV5-1 | CASSIGQGVSSYNEQFF | TGCGCCAGCAGCATCGGACAGGGCGTTAGCTCCTACAATGAGCAGTTCTTC
TRBD1 | NA | TRBJ2-1 | TRBV27 | CASSLGTGVGEQFF | TGTGCCAGCAGTCTCGGGACAGGGGTGGGTGAGCAGTTCTTC
TRBD1 | NA | TRBJ2-7 | TRBV2 | CASTEDRGSYEQYF | TGTGCCAGCACCGAGGACAGGGGGTCCTACGAGCAGTACTTC
TRBD1 | once | TRBJ2-3 | TRBV19 | CASSARQGGFRDTQYF | TGTGCCAGTAGTGCCAGACAGGGGGGCTTTCGGGATACGCAGTATTTT
TRBD2 | once | TRBJ2-7 | TRBV12-5 | CASASSGGYEQYF | TGTGCTAGTGCGTCTTCGGGGGGCTACGAGCAGTACTTC
NA | NA | TRBJ1-6 | TRBV9 | CASSVENLNSPLHF | TGTGCCAGCAGCGTAGAGAACCTTAATTCACCCCTCCACTTT
NA | NA | TRBJ1-5 | TRBV15 | CATSRAQGRRYQPQHF | TGTGCCACCAGCAGAGCCCAGGGTCGTCGATATCAGCCCCAGCATTTT
TRBD1 | NA | TRBJ1-2 | TRBV5-1 | CASSYTGQAFYGYTF | TGCGCCAGCAGCTACACCGGACAGGCCTTCTATGGCTACACCTTC
NA | NA | TRBJ2-1 | TRBV11-2 | CASSFSSYNEQFF | TGTGCCAGCAGCTTCAGCTCCTACAATGAGCAGTTCTTC
TRBD2 | NA | TRBJ2-1 | TRBV7-2 | CASSLSGGAYNEQFF | TGTGCCAGCAGCTTAAGCGGGGGGGCCTACAATGAGCAGTTCTTC
NA | once | TRBJ2-2 | TRBV11-3 | CASKGQNTGELFF | TGTGCCAGCAAAGGGCAGAACACCGGGGAGCTGTTTTTT
TRBD2 | NA | TRBJ2-7 | TRBV19 | CASSMRGDHYEQYF | TGTGCCAGTAGTATGCGGGGGGACCACTACGAGCAGTACTTC
TRBD1 | NA | TRBJ2-7 | TRBV30 | CAWGTAYSYEQYF | TGTGCCTGGGGGACAGCCTATTCCTACGAGCAGTACTTC
TRBD2 | few | TRBJ2-7 | TRBV6-4 | CASSVETSGSYEQYF | TGTGCCAGCAGTGTAGAGACTAGCGGGAGTTACGAGCAGTACTTC
NA | NA | TRBJ2-5 | TRBV5-6 | CASSSAYGGRETQYF | TGTGCCAGCAGCTCCGCGTATGGGGGACGGGAGACCCAGTACTTC
NA | NA | TRBJ1-1 | TRBV10-3 | CAISESTGINTEAFF | TGTGCCATCAGTGAGTCAACAGGGATCAACACTGAAGCTTTCTTT
NA | NA | TRBJ1-4 | TRBV27 | CASSSISTPNEKLFF | TGTGCCAGCAGTTCCATCTCGACACCAAATGAAAAACTGTTTTTT